This TCR beta chain derives from a study of a mutant IDH1 vaccine in newly diagnosed glioma (dated by TCRdb to the early 2020s). For the study in its entirety: Vaccination started 4-6 weeks after radiotherapy alone, or was given together with temozolomide cycles in the groups whose treatment included chemotherapy. Prior to enrollment, standard therapy consisting of radiotherapy alone, temozolomide alone, or radiochemotherapy with temozolomide had been administered to patients, with the combination being received by most patients. Of the roughly 33 treated patients, approximately 60% were male and approximately 38% were female, and a mean age of roughly 41 years was recorded. Peripheral blood was drawn at six visits: V03 (baseline), V05, V07, V10, V12 and V13. For exploratory analyses, 25 to 30 treated patients had longitudinal TCRB deep sequencing done wherever samples were available. Visit V12 was the week-35 safety follow-up and visit V13 was the week-47 end of study.

As regards this clone: Its antigen specificity is not known. The input lacks base qualities; no much larger clone sits a single base away.

Reading the label with the study, this specimen's time point is: week 47, end of study. Every vaccine dose consisted of 300 ug of a 20-mer mutant IDH1 peptide in Montanide, administered subcutaneously together with topical imiquimod. Patients received eight vaccinations in weeks 1, 3, 5, 7, 11, 15, 19 and 23, corresponding to visits V03 through V10. Newly diagnosed WHO grade 3 or 4 IDH1-mutant astrocytomas showing loss of nuclear ATRX were present in the donors. The samples were drawn from NOA16, a multicentre, single-arm, open-label phase I trial in Germany that tested a mutant IDH1 peptide vaccine in humans for the first time. Genomic DNA for TCRB sequencing was extracted from EDTA blood using the DNeasy Blood and Tissue Kit. Here is what the overall study found, with its caveats: Availability determined which PBMC samples were chosen for TCRB deep sequencing. Immune responses induced by the vaccine were seen in more than 85% of patients across multiple MHC alleles. It was noted by the authors that analyses of patient blood samples could not be reproduced owing to sample limitations. No apparent relationship was observed between pseudoprogression and alterations in the top peripheral T cell clonotypes detected by TCRB sequencing.

From a lookup of the germline V gene (reference sequence), CDR1 and CDR2 are SEHNR and FQNEAQ. Relative to germline, V is missing 7 bases and J is missing 3 bases, with 6 bases of the junction outside any gene match. The CDR3 goes from the cysteine to the phenylalanine over 14 residues. This entry keeps only the CDR3 DNA: 42 bases, framed from base 1. Libraries were made using the immunoSEQ multiplex PCR assay. Rearranged TCR beta chain sequences were amplified using the hsTCRB Kit according to the manufacturer's protocol. Sequencing of TCRB libraries was carried out on an Illumina MiSeq. Per the source publication's procedure: The kit vendor's proprietary platform handled demultiplexing, trimming and gene mapping. TCRdb's version of the immuneACCESS table is confined to in-frame rearrangements and falls short of the full clone set. An unresolved V gene accounts for under half of the shortfall where checked; the remainder is of unknown origin. V and J calls and clone size are those listed in that table; D and trimming were worked out from the DNA. In all, the sample holds approximately 33,000 clones, and roughly 71% of those were seen once. More than 7% of the sample is held by the ten biggest clonotypes.

The clonotype was recovered from a man between 35 and 55 years old with glioma. The sequenced sample was PBMCs, obtained from a glioma patient whose treatment included an IDH1 peptide vaccine. Recombination connected TRBV7-9 to TRBJ1-3; 7 junctional bases match TRBD1. In nucleotides, the sequence is TGTGCCAGCAACAGACAGGGTTATGGAAACACCATATATTTT. It is translated as CASNRQGYGNTIYF.